The 27 T cell receptor beta chains below were found in one sample sequenced in a study of T-cell reconstitution after alpha-beta-depleted transplantation in children. Preparation of the TCRbeta library was carried out with unique molecular identifiers. Using its own MiXCR run on the PCR reads, TCRdb lists one record per CDR3 protein. The sample lists approximately 190,000 distinct CDR3 sequences, around 5.9% seen once, with around 4.1% in the top ten. Sequencing used PBMCs, obtained before TCRalphabeta/CD19-depleted stem cell transplant. The receptors originated from a girl under three years old with combined immunodeficiency, due to receive a stem cell transplant.

This clonotype was seen at least ten times. The CDR3 protein is CSAREGGFAYNEQFF. The CDR3, as DNA: TGCAGTGCTAGAGAAGGGGGGTTTGCCTACAATGAGCAGTTCTTC. This chain joins TRBV20-1 and TRBJ2-1; D assignment may be TRBD1 or TRBD2 (6 bases each). The V and J ends lost 0 bases and 2 bases respectively, with 11 bases between them. Germline assignment: CDR1 DFQATT and CDR2 SNEGSKA (reference sequence). This CDR3 region has 15 residues.

This clonotype was seen ten or more times. V usage is TRBV20-1 and J usage is TRBJ1-5; D possibly corresponds to TRBD1 (5 bases). Deletions cut 3 bases from V and 0 bases from J, with 12 bases between. From germline, CDR1 is DFQATT and CDR2 SNEGSKA (reference sequence). There are 15 residues in the CDR3. CDR3 residues: CSARGQVYSNQPQHF. CDR3 nucleotide sequence: TGCAGTGCTAGGGGGCAGGTATATAGCAATCAGCCCCAGCATTTT.

This clonotype showed up many times. This chain uses TRBV7-8 with TRBJ2-1; maybe TRBD2 (6 bases). CDR3 length equals 15 residues. The V gene lost 3 bases and the J gene lost 2 bases, with 11 bases spanning the gap. The germline V gene has CDR1 SGHVS and CDR2 FQNEAQ. This chain's CDR3 is CASSFGTYPYNEQFF. The CDR3 nucleotides read TGTGCCAGCAGCTTCGGGACTTATCCCTACAATGAGCAGTTCTTC.

This clonotype was seen a handful of times. This sequence joins TRBV24-1 and TRBJ2-1; 11 bases align to TRBD2. The CDR3 is made up of 21 amino acids. Germline trimming cut 10 bases from V and 4 bases from J; bases unmatched to any gene: 26. Germline CDR1 reads KGHDR; CDR2 reads SFDVKD. DNA of the CDR3: TGTGCCACGGCGGAGAACGACAGGGGGGCAACTCTAGCGGGGGGTTACAATGAGCAGTTCTTC. This translates into CATAENDRGATLAGGYNEQFF.

This clonotype came up a few times. V is TRBV4-2 and J is TRBJ1-1; no clear D. The CDR3 loop spans 17 amino acids. V was trimmed by 1 base and J by 10 bases, leaving 25 bases between them. Germline V lookup: CDR1 LGHNA, CDR2 YNFKEQ. The CDR3, as DNA: TGTGCCAGCAGCCAAGGTTCCCTGGAGCTAAAGCTGAGAGGAGCTTTCTTT. Residues: CASSQGSLELKLRGAFF.

The sample holds many counts of this clonotype. The chain has TRBV20-1 and TRBJ1-5; TRBD1 matches 10 bases. J gave up 0 bases and V 6 bases, and 5 bases lay outside the gene matches. The CDR3 has 15 residues. Germline CDR1 and CDR2: DFQATT and SNEGSKA (reference sequence). CDR3 sequence reads: CSAGQGPYSNQPQHF. The DNA for the CDR3 is TGCAGTGCGGGACAGGGGCCTTATAGCAATCAGCCCCAGCATTTT.

Only a few counts were recorded for this clonotype. The genes are TRBV5-1 and TRBJ2-3, with 9 bases lining up with TRBD1. CDR3 size: 17 residues. Per the germline V gene, CDR1 is SGHRS and CDR2 is YFSETQ. J was trimmed by 2 bases and V by 4 bases; bases with no gene match: 11. CDR3 sequence (DNA): TGCGCCAGCAGCACGAGGGACAGGGCTTGGGTCACAGATACGCAGTATTTT. Protein: CASSTRDRAWVTDTQYF.

This clonotype occurred a few times. The CDR3 bases are TGTGCCAGCAGTGAAGCCTTAATAGATACGCAGTATTTT. The encoded protein is CASSEALIDTQYF. The chain recombines TRBV2 with TRBJ2-3; D unclear. With 0 bases removed from V and 5 bases from J, the gap between germline ends came to 6 bases. This CDR3 is 13 amino acids long. Per the germline V gene, CDR1 is SNHLY and CDR2 is FYNNEI.

This clonotype was seen many times. The chain uses TRBV12-3 or TRBV12-4 and TRBJ2-1; TRBD1 or TRBD2 may be the D gene (5 bases each). This CDR3 is built from 15 residues. V was cut by 6 bases and J by 2 bases, with 14 bases left in between. This CDR3 reads CASRTSGPTYNEQFF. The CDR3 bases are TGTGCCAGCAGAACCTCGGGACCCACCTACAATGAGCAGTTCTTC.

This clonotype occurred many times. The rearrangement links TRBV28 to TRBJ1-1; D perhaps matches TRBD1 (6 bases). Trimming took 3 bases from V and 11 from J, leaving 13 bases between them. The CDR3 spans 12 residues. Germline-derived CDR1 and CDR2 are MDHEN and SYDVKM. CDR3 residues: CASSLTRGQAFF. The CDR3 coding sequence is TGTGCCAGCAGTTTGACCAGGGGTCAGGCTTTCTTT. The full variable domain, completed using reference TRBV28 and TRBJ1-1, is DVKVTQSSRYLVKRTGEKVFLECVQDMDHENMFWYRQDPGLGLRLIYFSYDVKMKEKGDIPEGYSVSREKKERFSLILESASTNQTSMYLCASSLTRGQAFFGQGTRLTVV.

This clonotype was seen many times. The V call is TRBV25-1, the J call TRBJ2-1; D is perhaps TRBD2 (6 bases). In germline, CDR1 is MGHDK, CDR2 SYGVNS. V dropped 4 bases and J dropped 3 bases, with 19 bases sitting between them. This CDR3 comprises 17 residues. This CDR3 reads CASSVVWGGWNYNEQFF. The CDR3, as DNA: TGTGCCAGCAGTGTGGTTTGGGGAGGATGGAACTACAATGAGCAGTTCTTC. Full variable domain (rest looked up from reference TRBV25-1 and TRBJ2-1): EADIYQTPRYLVIGTGKKITLECSQTMGHDKMYWYQQDPGMELHLIHYSYGVNSTEKGDLSSESTVSRIRTEHFPLTLESARPSHTSQYLCASSVVWGGWNYNEQFFGPGTRLTVL.

The rearrangement links TRBV6-1 to TRBJ1-5; D unresolved. Germline V gene sequence: CDR1 MNHNS, CDR2 SASEGT. This CDR3 region has 15 residues. Trimming left V 7 bases short and J 0 bases short, with 13 bases between. CDR3 in DNA: TGTGCCAGCAAAAGAAGGGAGATTAGCAATCAGCCCCAGCATTTT. Protein: CASKRREISNQPQHF.

This clonotype was recorded at least ten times. CDR3 region: CASSLSVSGDVSGANVLTF. In DNA form, the CDR3 reads TGTGCCAGCAGCTTAAGTGTCAGCGGGGACGTCTCTGGGGCCAACGTCCTGACTTTC. This chain connects TRBV7-8 to TRBJ2-6; TRBD2 matches 7 bases. The CDR3 spans 19 residues. Looked up from germline, CDR1 is SGHVS and CDR2 is FQNEAQ. Trimming at V came to 2 bases and at J to 0 bases, leaving 10 bases not matched to a gene.

The chain employs TRBV2 and TRBJ2-5; D gene uncertain. The CDR3 is 20 residues long. The V end was cut by 0 bases, the J end by 2 bases, with 25 bases between. Germline V gene sequence: CDR1 SNHLY, CDR2 FYNNEI. CDR3 residues: CASSEALQILVVGLQETQYF. The DNA of the CDR3 is TGTGCCAGCAGTGAAGCGCTTCAAATCTTAGTCGTGGGGTTACAAGAGACCCAGTACTTC.

In this sample, this clonotype turned up many times. CDR3: CASSEGLNQPQHF. CDR3 DNA: TGTGCCAGCAGTGAGGGTTTGAATCAGCCCCAGCATTTT. The gene calls are TRBV2 and TRBJ1-5; D is ambiguous. The germline V gene has CDR1 SNHLY and CDR2 FYNNEI. This CDR3 has 13 residues. V dropped 3 bases and J dropped 4 bases, with 7 bases sitting between them.

This clonotype was observed at least ten times. V and J are TRBV6-1 and TRBJ1-6, with D uncertain. Germline V lookup: CDR1 MNHNS, CDR2 SASEGT. V was clipped by 6 bases and J by 6 bases, with 9 bases between them. The CDR3 consists of 13 residues. The CDR3 protein is CASRFVGNSPLHF. The CDR3, as DNA: TGTGCCAGCAGGTTCGTGGGTAATTCACCCCTCCACTTT.

This clonotype appeared many times. The J gene is TRBJ2-3, the V gene TRBV4-2; D gene uncertain. This CDR3 is built from 14 residues. The V gene's germline CDR1 is LGHNA and CDR2 YNFKEQ. V gave up 0 bases and J gave up 2 bases, with 6 bases separating them. The CDR3 loop reads CASSQETTTDTQYF. The CDR3 DNA reads as TGTGCCAGCAGCCAAGAAACTACCACAGATACGCAGTATTTT.

The table lists this clonotype with many counts. This chain connects TRBV25-1 to TRBJ2-1, with a weak D call TRBD2 (6 bases). This CDR3 comprises 15 residues. Germline V gene sequence: CDR1 MGHDK, CDR2 SYGVNS. Trimming shortened V by 2 bases and J by 6 bases, and 14 bases separated the two germline ends. The CDR3 spells CASSEVRGWGNEQFF. In DNA, the CDR3 is TGTGCCAGCAGTGAAGTTCGGGGGTGGGGCAATGAGCAGTTCTTC.

With regard to this clonotype: A much larger clone differs from this one at a single base, so this may be a read error. The V call is TRBV20-1, the J call TRBJ1-5; 7 positions match TRBD1. CDR3 size: 16 residues. From germline, CDR1 is DFQATT and CDR2 SNEGSKA (reference sequence). In DNA form, the CDR3 reads TGCTGTGCTAGAACACAGGGGAGTAGAAGCAATCAGCCCCAGCATTTT. The encoded protein is CCARTQGSRSNQPQHF.

There are many counts of this clonotype. The V and J genes are TRBV20-1 and TRBJ2-4; D might be TRBD2 (5 bases). Germline lookup yields CDR1 DFQATT and CDR2 SNEGSKA (reference sequence). The CDR3 covers 14 residues. Trimming pared 3 bases from V and 0 bases from J, leaving 9 bases between. CDR3 amino acids: CSARAGLAKNIQYF. As DNA, the CDR3 is TGCAGTGCTAGGGCGGGTCTAGCCAAAAACATTCAGTACTTC.

This chain connects TRBV5-5 to TRBJ1-1; D remains ambiguous. Trimming pared 2 bases from V and 0 bases from J, leaving 5 bases between. The CDR3 runs 13 residues. Germline V gene lookup returns CDR1 SGHKS and CDR2 YYEKEE (reference sequence). CDR3 protein: CASSFQMNTEAFF. CDR3 sequence (DNA): TGTGCCAGCAGCTTCCAGATGAACACTGAAGCTTTCTTT.

This clonotype counts as medium-sized. V usage is TRBV29-1 and J usage is TRBJ2-1, with a weak D call TRBD2 (6 bases). Germline V lookup: CDR1 SQVTM, CDR2 ANQGSEA. V was pared by 2 bases and J by 5 bases, with 10 bases between. The CDR3 consists of 13 residues. The CDR3 region is CSVEKLADNEQFF. The CDR3 nucleotides read TGCAGCGTTGAAAAGTTAGCGGACAATGAGCAGTTCTTC.

This clonotype was detected many times. J is TRBJ2-2 and V is TRBV18; 14 bases align to TRBD2. Per germline, CDR1 KGHSH and CDR2 LQKENI. The CDR3 loop spans 18 amino acids. V gave up 4 bases and J gave up 0 bases; unmatched junction bases: 4. Here the CDR3 DNA reads TGTGCCAGCTCACAGCCGGGACTAGCGGGGGCGAACACCGGGGAGCTGTTTTTT. Translated: CASSQPGLAGANTGELFF.

This clonotype was counted many times. The chain recombines TRBV7-2 with TRBJ2-1; the D is unclear. The CDR3 consists of 13 residues. V lost 1 base and J lost 7, with 8 bases in between. Germline V gene sequence: CDR1 SGHTA, CDR2 FQGNSA. The CDR3 sequence is CASSLVAGNEQFF. The CDR3 nucleotides are TGTGCCAGCAGCTTAGTGGCTGGGAATGAGCAGTTCTTC.

This clonotype was counted many times. The chain employs TRBV12-3 or TRBV12-4 and TRBJ2-7; no clear D. There are 15 residues in the CDR3. The ends were cut back, 6 bases at V and 0 bases at J, with 15 bases in the middle. The CDR3 bases are TGTGCCAGCAGCCCGGTGGGCCCTATCTCCTACGAGCAGTACTTC. It is translated as CASSPVGPISYEQYF.

This clonotype showed up many times. The chain has TRBV10-3 and TRBJ2-5, with 11 nucleotides matching TRBD2. Germline V gene data show CDR1 as ENHRY and CDR2 as SYGVKD. V trimming: 3 bases; J trimming: 5 bases; junction bases outside the gene matches: 8. The CDR3 is 16 amino acids. The CDR3 coding sequence is TGTGCCATCAGTGATGATAGCGGGAGGGCCTGGGAGACCCAGTACTTC. Amino acid sequence: CAISDDSGRAWETQYF.

This clonotype was observed at least ten times. The chain couples TRBV12-3 or TRBV12-4 to TRBJ2-6; no clear D. This CDR3 comprises 15 residues. Trimming took off 4 bases at V and 0 bases at J, with 7 bases between the two ends. CDR3 sequence reads: CASSSQRSGANVLTF. For the CDR3, the DNA is TGTGCCAGCAGTTCACAGCGCTCTGGGGCCAACGTCCTGACTTTC.